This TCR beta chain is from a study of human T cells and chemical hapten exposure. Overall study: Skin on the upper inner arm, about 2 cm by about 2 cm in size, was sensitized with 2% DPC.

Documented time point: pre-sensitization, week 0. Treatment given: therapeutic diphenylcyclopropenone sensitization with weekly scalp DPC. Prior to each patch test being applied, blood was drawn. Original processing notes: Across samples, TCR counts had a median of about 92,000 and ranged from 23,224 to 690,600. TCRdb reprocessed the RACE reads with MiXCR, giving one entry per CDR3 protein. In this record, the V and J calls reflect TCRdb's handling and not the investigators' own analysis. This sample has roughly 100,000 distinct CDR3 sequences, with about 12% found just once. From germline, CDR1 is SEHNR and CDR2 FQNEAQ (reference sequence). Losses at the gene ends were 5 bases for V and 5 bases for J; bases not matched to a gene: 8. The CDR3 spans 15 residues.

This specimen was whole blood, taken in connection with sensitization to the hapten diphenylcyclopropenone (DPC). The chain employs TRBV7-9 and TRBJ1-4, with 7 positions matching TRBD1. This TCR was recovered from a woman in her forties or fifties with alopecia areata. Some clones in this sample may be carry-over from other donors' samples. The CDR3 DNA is TGTGCCAGCAGCCCCCGACAGGGCCGGAATGAAAAACTGTTTTTT. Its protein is CASSPRQGRNEKLFF.